These 21 T cell receptor beta chains came from one sample sequenced in a study of identical twins. MiXCR, applied by TCRdb to the 5' RACE reads, yields one record per CDR3 protein. Altogether 550,000 to 700,000 distinct CDR3 sequences are present, 21% being singletons, with the ten largest covering 4.3%. The data also belong to a second study, concerning T cells expressing NK-cell markers.

The sample taken for sequencing was PBMCs. Source of these receptors: a woman aged 18-35 years in good health.

CDR3 protein: CASSWGHQNYGYTF. Here the CDR3 DNA reads TGCGCCAGCAGCTGGGGACACCAAAACTATGGCTACACCTTC. The J gene is TRBJ1-2, the V gene TRBV5-1; maybe TRBD1 (6 bases). The CDR3 is 14 residues long. CDR1 is SGHRS, CDR2 YFSETQ, per germline. V was cut by 3 bases and J by 2 bases, with 11 bases left in between. Full variable domain (outside the CDR3, taken from reference TRBV5-1 and TRBJ1-2): KAGVTQTPRYLIKTRGQQVTLSCSPISGHRSVSWYQQTPGQGLQFLFEYFSETQRNKGNFPGRFSGRQFSNSRSEMNVSTLELGDSALYLCASSWGHQNYGYTFGSGTRLTVV.

Note on this clonotype: The DNA is left out, because the CDR3 cannot be placed on it with certainty; the CDR3 is given as TCRdb lists it. The chain uses TRBV11-2 and TRBJ2-2; the table gives TRBD2 as D, unverified against the DNA. The CDR3 length equals 18 residues, ends included. Germline CDR1 is SGHAT and CDR2 is FQNNGV. CDR3 amino acids: CASSFISGRHRTPGSCFF.

This clonotype came up a few times. Because the CDR3 is missing its conserved closing phenylalanine or tryptophan, this is likely a read error. Because the CDR3's place on the DNA is in doubt, the DNA is left out and the CDR3 is given as listed by TCRdb. The chain combines TRBV7-9 with TRBJ2-1; TRBD1, as called in the table, went unchecked against the DNA. The CDR3 comprises 12 residues, both ends counted. The germline V gene has CDR1 SEHNR and CDR2 FQNEAQ (reference sequence). Here the CDR3 reads CASSVSGTGPGY.

The chain links TRBV2 to TRBJ2-3; the match to TRBD1 covers 11 bases. Germline V lookup: CDR1 SNHLY, CDR2 FYNNEI. The CDR3 consists of 17 residues. Trimming cost V 0 bases and J 6 bases; bases outside gene matches: 8. CDR3 in amino acids: CASSEAPRTGGADTQYF. The CDR3 bases are TGTGCCAGCAGTGAAGCGCCTCGGACAGGGGGCGCGGATACGCAGTATTTT.

This chain connects TRBV7-2 to TRBJ2-1, with 8 bases that match TRBD1. V dropped 7 bases and J dropped 8; count of bases not matched to a gene: 10. Germline V lookup: CDR1 SGHTA, CDR2 FQGNSA. CDR3 length: 14 amino acids. The CDR3 spells CASNRGKGPHEQFF. The CDR3 DNA follows: TGTGCCAGCAACAGGGGGAAAGGGCCGCATGAGCAGTTCTTC.

This clonotype was seen at least ten times. The V and J genes are TRBV25-1 and TRBJ1-1, with D possibly being TRBD1 (5 bases). V was pared by 3 bases and J by 4 bases, with 15 bases between. This CDR3 has 15 residues. Germline CDR1 and CDR2: MGHDK and SYGVNS. The CDR3, as DNA: TGTGCCAGCAGTGACCCTGGGCAGGGTGGCACTGAAGCTTTCTTT. As protein: CASSDPGQGGTEAFF.

The chain has TRBV10-2 and TRBJ2-7; TRBD1 or TRBD2 may be the D gene (5 bases each). The CDR3 runs 13 residues. Trimming took 7 bases from V and 2 from J, leaving 12 bases between them. Germline V gene lookup returns CDR1 WSHSY and CDR2 SAAADI. In DNA form, the CDR3 reads TGCGCCAGCAACCCGGGACCCCCCTACGAGCAGTACTTC. Translation gives CASNPGPPYEQYF.

The chain recombines TRBV5-1 with TRBJ2-7; possibly TRBD2 for D (6 bases). Germline assignment: CDR1 SGHRS and CDR2 YFSETQ. V was clipped by 5 bases and J by 7 bases, with 16 bases between them. The CDR3 loop spans 13 amino acids. The CDR3 spells CASREPGVSEQYF. DNA of the CDR3: TGCGCCAGCAGAGAGCCGGGGGTTTCGGAGCAGTACTTC.

The gene calls are TRBV12-3 or TRBV12-4 and TRBJ2-7; tentatively, D is TRBD1 or TRBD2 (5 bases each). V lost 6 bases and J lost 7, with 19 bases in between. The CDR3 is 14 amino acids. As DNA, the CDR3 is TGTGCCAGCAGACGGCCGGGACCTGGAGGAGAGCAGTACTTC. Translation gives CASRRPGPGGEQYF.

The sample holds a few counts of this clonotype. The V call is TRBV4-1, the J call TRBJ1-1, with 7 bases aligning to TRBD1. From germline, CDR1 is MGHRA and CDR2 YSYEKL. CDR3 size: 16 residues. Germline trimming cut 0 bases from V and 1 base from J; bases unmatched to any gene: 5. DNA for the CDR3: TGCGCCAGCAGCCAAGATGCTCGACAGGGGAACACTGAAGCTTTCTTT. Translation: CASSQDARQGNTEAFF.

This clonotype was picked up many times. V usage is TRBV5-1 and J usage is TRBJ1-5; possible D gene TRBD1, 6 bases. The V and J ends lost 0 bases and 4 bases respectively, with 8 bases between them. The CDR3 consists of 14 residues. Germline assignment: CDR1 SGHRS and CDR2 YFSETQ. In DNA, the CDR3 is TGCGCCAGCAGCTTGGGGGGGCGGAATCAGCCCCAGCATTTT. It yields the protein CASSLGGRNQPQHF. Complete variable domain (other parts from reference TRBV5-1 and TRBJ1-5): KAGVTQTPRYLIKTRGQQVTLSCSPISGHRSVSWYQQTPGQGLQFLFEYFSETQRNKGNFPGRFSGRQFSNSRSEMNVSTLELGDSALYLCASSLGGRNQPQHFGDGTRLSIL.

The chain uses TRBV7-9 and TRBJ1-6, with no clear D. Per the germline V gene, CDR1 is SEHNR and CDR2 is FQNEAQ (reference sequence). V lost 5 bases and J lost 8, with 13 bases in between. The CDR3 length is 14 residues. The CDR3 DNA reads as TGTGCCAGCAGCCGGACGGAGAACTATTCACCCCTCCACTTT. Translated, it gives CASSRTENYSPLHF.

This clonotype was seen many times. This CDR3 reads CASKSRLNTEAFF. CDR3 sequence (DNA): TGTGCCAGCAAAAGCAGACTGAACACTGAAGCTTTCTTT. The V and J genes are TRBV25-1 and TRBJ1-1; D gene unclear. The V end was cut by 7 bases, the J end by 0 bases, with 9 bases between. Germline values: CDR1 MGHDK, CDR2 SYGVNS. The CDR3 has 13 amino acids. Based on the CDR3 plus reference TRBV25-1 and TRBJ1-1, the full variable domain is EADIYQTPRYLVIGTGKKITLECSQTMGHDKMYWYQQDPGMELHLIHYSYGVNSTEKGDLSSESTVSRIRTEHFPLTLESARPSHTSQYLCASKSRLNTEAFFGQGTRLTVV.

This clonotype was seen more than once but under ten times. J is TRBJ2-1 and V is TRBV13, with 9 bases that match TRBD2. The CDR3 sequence is 18 residues long. V lost 2 bases, J lost 9 bases, and 17 bases stayed unmatched. CDR1 is PRHDT and CDR2 is FYEKMQ in the germline V gene (reference sequence). For the CDR3, the DNA is TGTGCCAGCAGCTTAAACCGCTGGAGAATAGCGGGAGAGGTTGAGCAGTTCTTC. Amino acids: CASSLNRWRIAGEVEQFF.

This clonotype was observed a few times. This chain joins TRBV3-1 and TRBJ2-2; D unclear. The V end lost 4 bases, the J end lost 5 bases, and 8 bases lay between the germline ends. The CDR3 extends over 13 amino acids. Germline values: CDR1 LGHDT, CDR2 YNNKEL (reference sequence). CDR3 DNA: TGTGCCAGCAGCCCTACAGTGACCGGGGAGCTGTTTTTT. This sequence encodes CASSPTVTGELFF.

The V call is TRBV29-1, the J call TRBJ1-2; no definite D call. Germline assignment: CDR1 SQVTM and CDR2 ANQGSEA. Trimming left V 5 bases short and J 2 bases short, with 12 bases between. The CDR3 covers 13 residues. CDR3 sequence reads: CSVTEAQNYGYTF. CDR3 in DNA: TGCAGCGTTACCGAAGCCCAGAACTATGGCTACACCTTC. The whole variable domain, filled in from reference TRBV29-1 and TRBJ1-2, reads SAVISQKPSRDICQRGTSLTIQCQVDSQVTMMFWYRQQPGQSLTLIATANQGSEATYESGFVIDKFPISRPNLTFSTLTVSNMSPEDSSIYLCSVTEAQNYGYTFGSGTRLTVV.

This clonotype was seen ten or more times. The chain recombines TRBV12-3 or TRBV12-4 with TRBJ2-3, with 11 nucleotides matching TRBD2. The length of the CDR3 is 15 residues. The V and J ends lost 7 bases and 6 bases, in that order; junction bases with no gene match: 9. CDR3 nucleotides: TGTGCCAGCACTAATAGCGGGGGGGTTGTGGATACGCAGTATTTT. Protein sequence: CASTNSGGVVDTQYF.

This chain joins TRBV10-3 and TRBJ2-7; the D is unclear. V was cut by 0 bases and J by 5 bases, with 8 bases left in between. Looked up from germline, CDR1 is ENHRY and CDR2 is SYGVKD. The CDR3 contains 13 residues. The DNA for the CDR3 is TGTGCCATCAGTGAGTCGAGTGTTCACGAGCAGTACTTC. This encodes CAISESSVHEQYF.

This clonotype was counted between two and nine times. V is TRBV6-5 and J is TRBJ1-2; 8 nucleotides agree with TRBD1. The CDR3 totals 14 residues. From germline, CDR1 is MNHEY and CDR2 SVGAGI. Trimming took 0 bases from V and 4 from J; bases not matched to a gene: 1. This chain's CDR3 is CASSYSDRGYGYTF. DNA of the CDR3: TGTGCCAGCAGTTACTCCGACAGGGGCTATGGCTACACCTTC.

The genes are TRBV11-2 and TRBJ2-1, with TRBD1 matching over 9 bases. Germline V CDR1 and CDR2: SGHAT, FQNNGV. The V segment lost 7 bases and the J segment 7 bases; nucleotides outside the gene matches: 11. This CDR3 region has 15 residues. The CDR3 coding sequence is TGTGCCAGCACCAGAACGGGACAGGGTAGAAATGAGCAGTTCTTC. This encodes CASTRTGQGRNEQFF.

This clonotype was found many times. The chain combines TRBV10-3 with TRBJ2-3; no clear D gene. Trimming took off 10 bases at V and 6 bases at J, with 20 bases between the two ends. Germline CDR1 ENHRY, CDR2 SYGVKD. The CDR3 is 14 amino acids. The DNA for the CDR3 is TGTGCCACGACTCCTTCTTCGGCCGAGGATACGCAGTATTTT. This sequence encodes CATTPSSAEDTQYF.